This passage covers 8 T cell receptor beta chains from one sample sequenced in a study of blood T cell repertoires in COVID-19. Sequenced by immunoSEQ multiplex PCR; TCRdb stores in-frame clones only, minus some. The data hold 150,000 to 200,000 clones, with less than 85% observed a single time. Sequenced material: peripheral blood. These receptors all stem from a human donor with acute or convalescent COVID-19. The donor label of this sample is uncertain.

CDR3 in DNA: TGTGCCAGTAGTGAGACAGGGGTTCGACCTTATGGCTACACCTTC. As protein: CASSETGVRPYGYTF. The chain carries TRBV19 and TRBJ1-2; 8 bases are a match to TRBD1. This CDR3 contains 15 residues. The V gene's germline CDR1 is LNHDA and CDR2 SQIVND (reference sequence). The V and J ends lost 5 bases and 5 bases, in that order; junction bases with no gene match: 10.

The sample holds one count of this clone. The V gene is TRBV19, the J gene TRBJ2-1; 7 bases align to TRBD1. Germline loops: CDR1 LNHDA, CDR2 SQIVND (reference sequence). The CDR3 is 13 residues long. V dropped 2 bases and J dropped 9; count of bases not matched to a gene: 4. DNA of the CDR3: TGTGCCAGTAGTATATTACAGGGGATTGAGCAGTTCTTC. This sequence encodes CASSILQGIEQFF.

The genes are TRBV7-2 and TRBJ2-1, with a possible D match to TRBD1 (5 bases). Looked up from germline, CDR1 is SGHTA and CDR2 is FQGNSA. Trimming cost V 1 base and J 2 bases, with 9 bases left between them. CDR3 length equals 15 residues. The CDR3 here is CASSLGGSTYNEQFF. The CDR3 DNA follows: TGTGCCAGCAGCTTAGGGGGCTCAACCTACAATGAGCAGTTCTTC. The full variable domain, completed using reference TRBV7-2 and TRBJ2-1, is GAGVSQSPSNKVTEKGKDVELRCDPISGHTALYWYRQSLGQGLEFLIYFQGNSAPDKSGLPSDRFSAERTGGSVSTLTIQRTQQEDSAVYLCASSLGGSTYNEQFFGPGTRLTVL.

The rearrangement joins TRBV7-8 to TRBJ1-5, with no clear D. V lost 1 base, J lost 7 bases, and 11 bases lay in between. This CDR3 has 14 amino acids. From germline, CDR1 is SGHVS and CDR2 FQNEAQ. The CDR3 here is CASSLGVTDQPQHF. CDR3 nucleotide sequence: TGTGCCAGCAGCTTAGGTGTCACAGACCAGCCCCAGCATTTT.

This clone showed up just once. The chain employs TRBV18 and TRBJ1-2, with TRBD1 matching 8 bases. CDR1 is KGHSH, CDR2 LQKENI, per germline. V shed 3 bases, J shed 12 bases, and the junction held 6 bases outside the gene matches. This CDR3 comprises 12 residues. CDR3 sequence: CASSPQDREDTF. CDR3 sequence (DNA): TGTGCCAGCTCACCCCAGGACAGGGAGGACACCTTC.

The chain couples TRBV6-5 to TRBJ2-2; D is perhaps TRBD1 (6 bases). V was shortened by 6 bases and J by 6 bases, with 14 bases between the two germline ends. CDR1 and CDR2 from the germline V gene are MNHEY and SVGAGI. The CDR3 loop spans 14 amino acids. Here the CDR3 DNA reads TGTGCCAGCAGCTACAGGGTGGGAGCCGGGGAGCTGTTTTTT. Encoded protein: CASSYRVGAGELFF.

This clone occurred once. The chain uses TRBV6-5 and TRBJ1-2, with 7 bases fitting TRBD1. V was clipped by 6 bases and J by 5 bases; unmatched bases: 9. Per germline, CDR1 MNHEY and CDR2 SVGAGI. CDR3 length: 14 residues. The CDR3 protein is CASSREGAQYGYTF. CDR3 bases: TGTGCCAGCAGCCGCGAGGGGGCGCAATATGGCTACACCTTC.

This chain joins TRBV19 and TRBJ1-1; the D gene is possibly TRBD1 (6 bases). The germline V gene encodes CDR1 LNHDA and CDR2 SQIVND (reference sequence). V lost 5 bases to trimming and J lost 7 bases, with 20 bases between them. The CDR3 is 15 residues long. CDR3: CASSLQGLFSGEAFF. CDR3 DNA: TGTGCCAGTAGTCTACAGGGCCTCTTCTCCGGTGAAGCTTTCTTT. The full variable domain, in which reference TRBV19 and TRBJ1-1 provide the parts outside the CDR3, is DGGITQSPKYLFRKEGQNVTLSCEQNLNHDAMYWYRQDPGQGLRLIYYSQIVNDFQKGDIAEGYSVSREKKESFPLTVTSAQKNPTAFYLCASSLQGLFSGEAFFGQGTRLTVV.